This T cell receptor (beta chain) derives from a study of T cells expressing NK-cell markers. Study background: The study sequenced eight donors, seven HCMV-seropositive and one seronegative.

This CDR3 has 18 residues. In germline, CDR1 is SGHKS, CDR2 YYEKEE (reference sequence). TCR beta cDNA was made by 5'RACE template switching with UMIs. TCRdb reprocessed the 5' RACE reads and keeps a single row for each CDR3 protein, giving no DNA. The sample includes about 430,000 distinct CDR3 sequences. Study-level results: In over 5 donors, dominant CD3+CD56+NKG2C+ clonotypes ranked among the top 10 CD8+ clonotypes.

As regards this clonotype: As yet, its antigen is unknown.

This sequence was found in a woman between 45 and 60 years old in good health. This chain links TRBV5-5 with TRBJ2-2; the D call of TRBD1 rests on TCRdb alone, since no DNA is present to check it. The sequenced sample was blood T cells: a sorted CD56 or NKG2C T cell subset, CD4+ or CD8+ T cells, or bulk PBMC T cells (not recorded which). This CDR3 reads CASSLERGTGVYTGELFF.